This is a list of T cell receptor beta chains from one sample in a study of blood T cells in healthy people across ages. MiXCR, run by TCRdb on the 5' RACE reads, gives a single entry per CDR3 protein. The sample contains around 1,500,000 distinct CDR3 sequences, approximately 28% of which appear only once. The sample taken for sequencing was blood. Receptor source: a woman younger than 45 in good health. The CDR3 runs from the conserved cysteine through the conserved F or W. D genes are given only for firm matches. Where a row states a size, it is once, few, many or the class of an expanded clone; other rows omit it.

j_call	cdr3_length	clone_size	v_call	d_call	cdr3_aa	cdr3_nt
TRBJ2-1	16	once	TRBV10-1	TRBD2	CASSGGGGLASNEQFF	TGCGCCAGCAGTGGAGGTGGGGGACTAGCGAGCAATGAGCAGTTCTTC
TRBJ2-5	16	NA	TRBV6-1	TRBD1	CASSDRGQGKEGEQYF	TGTGCCAGCAGTGATAGGGGACAGGGGAAGGAGGGTGAGCAGTACTTC
TRBJ1-2	16	NA	TRBV27	TRBD1	CASSLGFQGASYGNTF	TGTGCCAGCAGTTTAGGCTTCCAGGGGGCGAGCTATGGCAACACCTTC
TRBJ1-2	12	few	TRBV30	NA	CAWSVMGVGYTF	TGTGCCTGGAGTGTAATGGGGGTCGGCTACACCTTC
TRBJ2-7	15	few	TRBV27	TRBD2	CASSPVSGRRHEQYF	TGTGCCAGCAGTCCCGTTAGCGGGAGGCGCCACGAGCAGTACTTC
TRBJ2-3	18	many	TRBV7-3	NA	CASSFQLTDPEATDTQYF	TGTGCCAGCAGCTTCCAGCTGACAGACCCCGAGGCGACGGATACGCAGTATTTT
TRBJ2-3	17	NA	TRBV2	TRBD2	CASSEVASGSPTDTQYF	TGTGCCAGCAGTGAAGTTGCTAGCGGGAGCCCCACAGATACGCAGTATTTT
TRBJ1-4	12	NA	TRBV29-1	NA	CVGSATNEKLFF	TGCGTCGGGTCTGCAACTAATGAAAAACTGTTTTTT
TRBJ1-2	13	NA	TRBV5-6	TRBD1	CASWGQLYYGYTF	TGTGCCAGCTGGGGACAGCTATACTATGGCTACACCTTC
TRBJ1-2	18	NA	TRBV7-9	NA	CASSSAGASSATNYGYTF	TGTGCCAGCAGCTCCGCCGGGGCCTCATCCGCGACTAACTATGGCTACACCTTC
TRBJ2-1	14	NA	TRBV6-2/TRBV6-3	NA	CASSRTLVNEGQFF	TGTGCCAGCAGCCGGACGTTGGTAAATGAAGGGCAGTTCTTC
TRBJ2-1	15	many	TRBV7-2	TRBD2	CASSSSGGVLNEQFF	TGTGCCAGCAGCTCTAGCGGGGGGGTCTTGAATGAGCAGTTCTTC
TRBJ2-2	18	NA	TRBV7-8	TRBD2	CASSIGLAGVANTGELFF	TGTGCCAGCAGCATCGGACTAGCGGGAGTTGCGAACACCGGGGAGCTGTTTTTT
TRBJ2-5	14	few	TRBV5-1	TRBD1	CASRNPGQEETQYF	TGCGCCAGCAGGAATCCGGGACAGGAAGAGACCCAGTACTTC
TRBJ1-1	10	few	TRBV12-3/TRBV12-4	NA	CASSNRGAFF	TGTGCCAGCAGTAACCGAGGAGCTTTCTTT
TRBJ2-1	13	few	TRBV5-1	NA	CASSLGGGHEQFF	TGCGCCAGCAGCTTGGGGGGCGGGCATGAGCAGTTCTTC
TRBJ2-1	12	many	TRBV5-1	NA	CASSLFVDEQFF	TGCGCCAGCAGCTTGTTCGTGGATGAGCAGTTCTTC
TRBJ1-5	13	once	TRBV2	TRBD1	CASTGDRVQPQHF	TGTGCCAGCACGGGGGACAGGGTTCAGCCCCAGCATTTT
TRBJ2-1	15	NA	TRBV5-1	TRBD1	CASSPRDRRYNEQFF	TGCGCCAGCAGTCCTCGGGACAGGCGTTACAATGAGCAGTTCTTC
TRBJ2-7	15	few	TRBV25-1	NA	CASSEGYPTLYEQYF	TGTGCCAGCAGTGAAGGGTATCCGACCCTCTACGAGCAGTACTTC
TRBJ2-3	14	NA	TRBV18	TRBD2	CASSPGGGSDTQYF	TGTGCCAGCTCACCAGGGGGAGGGTCAGATACGCAGTATTTT
TRBJ1-2	15	NA	TRBV12-3/TRBV12-4	NA	CASSWGGPHNYGYTF	TGTGCCAGCAGTTGGGGGGGTCCCCATAACTATGGCTACACCTTC
TRBJ2-3	14	few	TRBV7-2	NA	CASSLFGVTDTQYF	TGTGCCAGCAGCTTATTCGGAGTCACAGATACGCAGTATTTT
TRBJ2-5	16	few	TRBV3-1	TRBD2	CASRSGKRGRGETQYF	TGTGCCAGCAGATCGGGGAAGCGGGGGCGGGGGGAGACCCAGTACTTC
TRBJ2-5	12	NA	TRBV3-1	TRBD2	CVVGGAVETQYF	TGTGTAGTCGGGGGGGCGGTGGAGACCCAGTACTTC
TRBJ1-6	17	once	TRBV7-9	TRBD1	CASSTHDRGGVGSPLHF	TGTGCCAGCAGCACCCATGACAGGGGAGGCGTAGGGTCACCCCTCCACTTT
TRBJ2-5	15	NA	TRBV5-1	NA	CASSSTDPYQETQYF	TGCGCCAGCAGCTCGACGGACCCGTACCAAGAGACCCAGTACTTC
TRBJ1-2	14	few	TRBV12-3/TRBV12-4	TRBD1	CASSRTGGSLGYTF	TGTGCCAGCAGCAGGACAGGGGGCTCTCTAGGCTACACCTTC
TRBJ2-3	18	NA	TRBV12-5	NA	CASGFYLAEEGDTDTQYF	TGTGCTAGTGGTTTCTACCTAGCGGAGGAGGGGGACACAGATACGCAGTATTTT
TRBJ2-1	16	few	TRBV10-3	TRBD2	CAISEAKASGRVEQFF	TGTGCCATCAGTGAAGCTAAGGCTAGCGGACGCGTGGAGCAGTTCTTC
TRBJ2-5	14	few	TRBV12-3/TRBV12-4	TRBD2	CADPGGGAQETQYF	TGTGCCGACCCGGGCGGGGGGGCCCAGGAGACCCAGTACTTC
TRBJ2-3	21	NA	TRBV12-3/TRBV12-4	TRBD2	CASSFRPGLAGEWARADTQYF	TGTGCCAGCAGTTTCCGTCCGGGACTAGCGGGAGAGTGGGCGAGGGCAGATACGCAGTATTTT
TRBJ2-7	16	NA	TRBV6-2/TRBV6-3	NA	CASSYSSGQNSYEQYF	TGTGCCAGCAGTTACTCGTCCGGACAAAACTCCTACGAGCAGTACTTC
TRBJ2-7	20	NA	TRBV5-1	TRBD2	CASSLKVASGGLRTLDEQYF	TGCGCCAGCAGCTTGAAAGTCGCTAGCGGGGGTCTGAGAACCCTCGACGAGCAGTACTTC
TRBJ2-3	14	NA	TRBV2	NA	CASSDVSEADTQYF	TGTGCCAGCAGTGATGTGTCGGAGGCAGATACGCAGTATTTT
TRBJ2-1	14	NA	TRBV7-2	NA	CASSLVPVSNEQFF	TGTGCCAGCAGCTTAGTACCAGTAAGCAATGAGCAGTTCTTC